Sequencing of this TCR beta chain was carried out in a study of glioma-infiltrating T cells after dendritic cell vaccination (dated by TCRdb to about 2016). For context, the study as a whole: The cohort comprised around 15 glioblastoma patients from Phase I and II dendritic cell vaccination trials, 9 newly diagnosed and 6 with recurrent disease. Deep sequencing of TCR beta CDR3 regions was used to quantify tumor-infiltrating lymphocyte content and compare tumor and blood repertoires in dendritic cell-vaccinated glioblastoma patients. Survival after dendritic cell vaccination was correlated with TCR sequencing metrics, including TIL content and tumor-blood repertoire overlap. Patients received three intradermal dendritic cell vaccine injections at biweekly intervals in the arm below the axilla. To make the vaccine, monocyte-derived dendritic cells were cultured for under eight days with IL-4 and GM-CSF and then pulsed overnight with autologous tumor lysate. Patients received autologous tumor lysate-pulsed dendritic cell vaccination between about 2002 and 2013. Study-level results and caveats: No direct relationship between TCR clonality and survival was found, suggesting a diverse polyclonal response may matter. The response model built on TCR overlap across three groups was characterized as speculative, with prospective validation still needed. The cohort was small and heterogeneous, only a few patients had full blood and tumor sets, and even fewer had initial-recurrent tumor pairs. Longer time to progression and overall survival after dendritic cell vaccination were predicted by higher estimated pretreatment TIL content.

Patients were selected on the basis of adequate residual fresh-frozen tumor tissue and more than two years of available survival data. Although molecular status otherwise differed among the glioblastoma patients, no patient had an isocitrate dehydrogenase mutation. PBMC were collected before vaccination, two weeks after the third vaccination, and at tumor progression if progression occurred. The Qiagen DNeasy Blood extraction Kit was used for extraction of genomic DNA. Looking up the germline V gene yields CDR1 MNHNS and CDR2 SASEGT. Between the V and J ends, shortened by 0 bases and 7 bases respectively, the junction contains 12 bases. The CDR3 measures 14 amino acids from cysteine to phenylalanine. Left in the record is the CDR3 DNA by itself, 42 bases read in frame from the first base. TCRB CDR3 regions were amplified from roughly 1.8 ug genomic DNA, or all available DNA if less, using the immunoSEQ assay. The multiplex PCR employed 60 forward primers targeting TCR V beta segments and 13 reverse primers targeting J beta segments. Synthetic control templates were spiked into each sample at limiting dilution to estimate reads per starting template. Sequencing produced 87 bp reads on the Illumina HiSeq System. On the study's bioinformatics: PCR and sequencing errors were removed by a nearest neighbor algorithm that merged closely related sequences. TCR overlap was defined as the percentage of unique tumor TCR beta sequences that were also present in the same patient's peripheral blood. In its TCRdb copy, this immuneACCESS table keeps in-frame sequences only and misses some clones. Where compared with another copy, unresolved V genes explain less than half of these, and the others have no known cause. The DNA gave D and trimming, while V, J and clone size come from that table. The sample table lists around 100,000 clones, roughly 80% of them with a count of one. About 12% of the sample comes from the top ten.

About this clone itself: Which antigen it targets is not known. No per-base quality is available; no much larger clone lies one base away.

Sequencing was performed on blood, taken before dendritic cell vaccination. The sequence joins TRBV6-1 to TRBJ2-5; perhaps TRBD1 is the D gene, with 5 bases matching. The TCR sequence derives from a human donor with glioblastoma. This receptor carries the CDR3 CASSEARVRGTQYF. Here is the DNA: TGTGCCAGCAGTGAAGCGAGAGTTAGGGGGACCCAGTACTTC.